This TCR beta chain was identified during a study of T-cell reconstitution after alpha-beta-depleted transplantation in children. The TCRbeta library incorporated unique molecular identifiers. TCRdb analysed the PCR reads with MiXCR anew, one entry per CDR3 protein. The table shows some 500,000 distinct CDR3 sequences, with about 18% occurring only once. Germline V CDR1 and CDR2: SEHNR, FQNEAQ (reference sequence). The CDR3 covers 15 residues. Germline trimming cut 2 bases from V and 6 bases from J; bases unmatched to any gene: 9. This clonotype was detected only a few times. The rearrangement uses TRBV7-9 and TRBJ1-2; 7 bases are shared with TRBD1. The starting material was PBMCs from the stem cell graft donor, obtained from the stem cell graft. The TCR sequence derives from a human donor who donated a stem cell graft to a child with acute lymphoblastic leukemia. The CDR3 loop reads CASSLPSGGMDGYTF. CDR3 sequence (DNA): TGTGCCAGCAGCTTACCCTCAGGGGGGATGGATGGCTACACCTTC.